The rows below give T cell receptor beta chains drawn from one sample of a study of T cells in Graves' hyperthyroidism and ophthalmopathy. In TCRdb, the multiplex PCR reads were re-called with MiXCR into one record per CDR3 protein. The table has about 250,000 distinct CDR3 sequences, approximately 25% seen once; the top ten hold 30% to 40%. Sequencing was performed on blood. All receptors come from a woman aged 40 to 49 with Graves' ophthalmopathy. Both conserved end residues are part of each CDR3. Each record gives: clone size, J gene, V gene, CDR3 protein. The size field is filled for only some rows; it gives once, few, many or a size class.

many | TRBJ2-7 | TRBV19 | CASTPSGLAGGAYEQYF
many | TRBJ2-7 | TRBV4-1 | CASSQDRHYEQYF
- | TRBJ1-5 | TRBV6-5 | CASSSSWIGGNQPQLF
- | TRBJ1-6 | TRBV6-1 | CASSPGTGTRPPLHF
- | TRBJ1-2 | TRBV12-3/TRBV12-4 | CASSRGAVGYTF
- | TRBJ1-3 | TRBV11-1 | CASSFGQRTGNTIYF
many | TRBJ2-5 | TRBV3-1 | CASSPRTSYQETQYF
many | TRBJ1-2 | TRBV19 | CASSIQKPTNYGYTF
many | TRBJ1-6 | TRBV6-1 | CASRSRTGLNSPLHF
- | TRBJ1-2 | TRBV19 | CASSEPYRSRYGYTF
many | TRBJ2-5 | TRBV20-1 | CSKGGRWETQYF
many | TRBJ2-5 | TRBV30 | CAWGDSAQETQYF
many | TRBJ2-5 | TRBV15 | CATSREGTVETQYF
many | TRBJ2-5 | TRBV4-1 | CASSPGGSGIETQYF
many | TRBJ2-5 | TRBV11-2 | CASSPNMGTKETQYF
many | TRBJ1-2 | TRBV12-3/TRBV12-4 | CASSGQGGNYGYTF
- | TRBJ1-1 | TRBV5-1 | CASSLSGGRIKNTEAFF
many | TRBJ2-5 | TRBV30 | CAWSVTSWETQYF
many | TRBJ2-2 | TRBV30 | CAWSVAGGTGELFF
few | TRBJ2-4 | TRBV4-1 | CASSQSRETTNIQYF
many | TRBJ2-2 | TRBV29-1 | CSGRKAGELFF
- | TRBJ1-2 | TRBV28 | CASRVDYGYTF
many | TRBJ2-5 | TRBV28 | CASGAADKQETQYF
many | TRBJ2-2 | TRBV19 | CASSNRQPSTGELFF
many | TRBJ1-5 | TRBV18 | CASSPDNNQPQHF
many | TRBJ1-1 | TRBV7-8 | CASSLAWTLDGLTEAFF
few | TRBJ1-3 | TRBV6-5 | CASSSTPGSGNTIYF
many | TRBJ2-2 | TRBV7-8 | CASSFWRVLNTGELFF
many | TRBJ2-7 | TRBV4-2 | CASSQAQGGYEQYF
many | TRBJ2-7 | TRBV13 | CASSPLTGGEIYEQYF
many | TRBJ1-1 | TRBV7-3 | CASSKQGLDTEAFF
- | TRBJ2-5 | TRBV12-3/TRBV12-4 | CASSLDTSGQETQYF
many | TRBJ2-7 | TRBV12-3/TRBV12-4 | CASSGGSYEQYF
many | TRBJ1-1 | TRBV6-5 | CASSFAGGTEAFF